This section outlines one TCR beta chain sequence together with its context. The sample comes from a study of blood T cell repertoires in COVID-19. Original processing notes: Nucleated cell counts were estimated from reference gene primer amplification. Measured with immunoSEQ multiplex PCR; TCRdb has only the in-frame clones, and not every one. The V and J calls and clone size come from that table; D and trimming were worked out from the DNA. The sample has hundreds of thousands of clones, around 83% seen once. This clonotype originated in a man aged 35-49 years with acute or convalescent COVID-19. What was sequenced was peripheral blood.

The CDR3 coding sequence is TGTGCCAGCAGCGGGACTAGCGGATTCTACAATGAGCAGTTCTTC. This encodes CASSGTSGFYNEQFF. The chain joins TRBV5-6 to TRBJ2-1; TRBD2 aligns across 11 bases. This CDR3 contains 15 residues. Trimming removed 4 bases from V and 3 bases from J; junction bases left unmatched: 3. Per germline, CDR1 SGHDT and CDR2 YYEEEE.